Given below is one T cell receptor (beta chain) in context. Its antigen has not been determined. Base qualities are not provided; no much larger clone lies one nucleotide away. Taken from cysteine to phenylalanine, the CDR3 has 13 residues. Just CDR3 DNA is preserved here, 39 bases in frame from base 1. Taken from the germline V gene, the CDR1 and CDR2 loops are KGHSH and LQKENI. V loses 3 bases of germline sequence and J loses 5 bases, and the interval between the two ends is 10 bases. Using the deep immunoSEQ assay, multiplex PCR amplified TCR CDR3 regions from genomic DNA. Extracted genomic DNA from each cell subset was distributed evenly across all wells of several immunoSEQ 96-well plates, and each plate was treated as a replicate. For sorted subsets, around 0.2 ug genomic DNA, equal to 25,000 to 35,000 T cell genomes, was loaded into each replicate PCR. Purified libraries were measured with a Qubit 3.0 fluorometer, size-checked on a Bioanalyzer 2100, and measured again with the KAPA Library Quantification kit. Every immunoSEQ 96-well plate was sequenced on a dedicated single-read 150-cycle Illumina NextSeq 550 flow cell. In the paper's pipeline: Because only junctional sequences without quality scores were contained in the immunoSEQ output, filtering matching that applied to full-length reads could not be performed. To assign V/J genes and CDR3, sequences were annotated using PyIR, a Python wrapper for IgBLAST v1.9, with IMGT germline references. Reads with weak V/J assignments (E-value above 1e-6), missing CDR3, stop codons, out-of-frame junctions, or ambiguous translated residues were removed. V3J clonotypes were defined as sequences sharing the same inferred V gene, J gene, and CDR3 amino acid sequence. To compute the percentage overlap between repertoires, the number of shared unique clonotypes was divided by the size of the smaller repertoire. Repertoire richness was assessed with RTK rarefaction, the Chao1 estimator, and Recon v2.1 estimates of unobserved clonotypes. Generation probabilities were computed with OLGA for all TCRbeta clonotypes obtained by the gDNA method from four donors. The source is immuneACCESS, and TCRdb retained only in-frame sequences with V and J called. Part of the clones is not carried over; for the studies checked, unresolved V genes explain less than half of this, and the remainder is unexplained. V and J calls plus clone size are reproduced from that table; the DNA served to infer D and trimming. Across this sample there are 90,000 to 120,000 clones, with about 70% seen only once. Approximately 25% of the sample belongs to the ten largest clones.

The sample belongs to a study of shared clonotypes between healthy human individuals (dated by TCRdb to about 2020). Turning to the overall study: The cohort included three men and a couple of women between 18 and 49 years of age. For each donor, three plates each were used for CD4 naive and CD4 memory, two plates were used for CD8 naive, and one plate was used for CD8 memory. The study deeply sequenced blood TCR repertoires of five healthy adults to estimate repertoire size and the extent of clonotype sharing between individuals. To increase sequencing depth and limit assay-specific biases, TCR repertoire library preparation and sequencing were carried out by different laboratories using diverse techniques. Between about 0.8 and 9 billion PBMCs per donor were obtained by leukapheresis. The paper as a whole reports these results and caveats: Pairwise subsampling indicated that sequencing depth was expected to affect the degree of clonotype sharing among donors. Because the study included only a small number of donors, the genetic and exposure-history diversity represented was limited. When several donors were compared, the shared fraction of clonotypes was around 5.1% for naive CD4, 3.5% for naive CD8, 2% to 2.5% for memory CD4, and roughly 0.4% for memory CD8. Even with the large sequencing depth, rarefaction of the sorted-subset datasets indicated that sequencing was incomplete. Naive subsets generally had larger estimated clonotype richness than memory subsets. Sampling was limited to blood, and TCR repertoires in tissue likely differ from TCR repertoires in blood. Higher generation probabilities were observed for clonotypes shared by all four sorted-subset donors than for non-shared clonotypes.

Healthy HIV-negative adults with no recently reported acute infections or vaccinations were included as donors. All donors were Caucasian adults living in Nashville, Tennessee, USA. CD8 memory samples consisted of magnetically selected CD45RO+ cells combined with CCR7-negative CD45RA+ effector memory (TemRA) cells. Blood was collected by leukapheresis, and PBMCs were isolated by Ficoll-Histopaque density gradient centrifugation and then cryopreserved in liquid nitrogen vapor phase. Purity and quantity of every magnetically sorted T cell population were checked by analytical flow cytometry. Genomic DNA was isolated from every sorted fraction and measured by UV absorbance on a Nanodrop 2000c.

This TCR derives from a woman aged 30 to 39 in good health. This sequence uses TRBV18 and TRBJ2-5; possibly the D gene is TRBD2, per 6 matching bases. Material for sequencing was memory CD8+ T cells sorted from blood. This specimen's cell subset or site label, interpreted: CD45RO+ cells pooled with CCR7-negative TemRA cells. The nucleotide sequence reads TGTGCCAGCTCACCCTCTCTAGCGGAGACCCAGTACTTC. This is translated as CASSPSLAETQYF.